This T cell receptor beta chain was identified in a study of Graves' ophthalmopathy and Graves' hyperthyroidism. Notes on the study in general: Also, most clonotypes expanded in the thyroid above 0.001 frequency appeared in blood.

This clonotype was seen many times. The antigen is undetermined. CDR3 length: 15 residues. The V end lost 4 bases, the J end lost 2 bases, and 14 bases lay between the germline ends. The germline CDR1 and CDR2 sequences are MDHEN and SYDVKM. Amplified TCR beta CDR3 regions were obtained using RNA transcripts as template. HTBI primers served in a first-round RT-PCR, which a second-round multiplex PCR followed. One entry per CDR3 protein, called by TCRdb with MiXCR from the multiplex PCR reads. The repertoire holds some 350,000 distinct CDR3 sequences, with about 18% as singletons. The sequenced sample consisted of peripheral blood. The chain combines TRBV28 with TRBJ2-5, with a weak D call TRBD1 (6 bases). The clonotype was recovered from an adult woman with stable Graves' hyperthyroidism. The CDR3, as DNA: TGTGCCAGCAGTTCCGCTCGACAGGTTCAAGAGACCCAGTACTTC. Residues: CASSSARQVQETQYF.